This TCR beta chain was obtained from a study of T-cell reconstitution after alpha-beta-depleted transplantation in children. Trimming took off 3 bases at V and 6 bases at J, with 9 bases between the two ends. Per the germline V gene, CDR1 is GTSNPN and CDR2 is SVGIG (reference sequence). This CDR3 contains 11 residues. This clonotype appeared once. A TCRbeta library incorporating unique molecular identifiers was prepared. Using its own MiXCR run on the PCR reads, TCRdb lists one record per CDR3 protein. The sample consists of about 220,000 distinct CDR3 sequences, around a sixth of them appearing once.

The receptor comes from a male patient aged 2 to 10 who had a stem cell transplant for acute lymphoblastic leukemia, so the T cells may come from the graft donor. The sequencing here drew on PBMCs, mostly from graft donor cells, taken 360 days after TCRalphabeta/CD19-depleted stem cell transplant. The chain is built from TRBV30 and TRBJ2-7; a possible D gene is TRBD1 (5 bases). DNA for the CDR3: TGTGCCTGGAGCCTAGGGGCCGAGCAGTACTTC. Amino acids: CAWSLGAEQYF.